The 7 T cell receptor beta chains reported below all come from one sample, sequenced in a study of regulatory T cells in long-lasting Graves disease (dated by TCRdb to about 2021). The library came from multiplex PCR. The reads were generated on an Illumina HiSeq 4000. CDR3 regions were amplified by Arm-PCR with iRepertoire HTBI primers to construct TCR beta libraries. Clones were called with MiXCR by TCRdb after fastp trimmed the public reads at Q25, and only in-frame beta chains were retained. Rows with a matching CDR3 protein are joined into one entry that keeps the most common DNA and genes. The sample data list 650,000 to 850,000 distinct CDR3 sequences, and about 30% of these were observed just once. The ten largest clones capture under 55% of the sample. In light of the paper, this sample's time point label describes: persistent/refractory GD, antithyroid drugs over 5 years with positive TRAb. RNA was extracted from PBMCs in TRIzol for both TCR sequencing and RNA sequencing.

The sample consisted of peripheral blood mononuclear cells (PBMCs), taken when the disease was refractory, from a patient treated with antithyroid drugs. These receptors were taken from a female donor with Graves disease.

V and J are TRBV6-2 or TRBV6-3 and TRBJ2-7; 11 bases are shared with TRBD2. The CDR3 extends over 14 amino acids. From germline, CDR1 is MNHEY and CDR2 SVGEGT. V lost 5 bases, J lost 6 bases, and 6 bases stayed unmatched. The CDR3 DNA sequence: TGTGCCAGCAGTACTAGCGGGAGTTCAGGCGAGCAGTACTTC. This encodes CASSTSGSSGEQYF.

For the CDR3, the DNA is TGCAGTGCTATAGGGACAGGGGCCTTGAACACTGAAGCTTTCTTT. As protein: CSAIGTGALNTEAFF. This chain uses TRBV20-1 with TRBJ1-1, with 10 bases lining up with TRBD1. The length of the CDR3 is 15 residues. The V gene's germline CDR1 is DFQATT and CDR2 SNEGSKA (reference sequence). Trimming removed 4 bases from V and 0 bases from J; junction bases left unmatched: 5.

In this sample, this clonotype turned up a few times. This rearrangement joins TRBV9 to TRBJ2-5, with 7 nucleotides matching TRBD2. This CDR3 spans 15 amino acids. The germline V gene has CDR1 SGDLS and CDR2 YYNGEE. With 4 bases clipped from V and 5 bases from J, the junction kept 11 bases outside the gene matches. DNA of the CDR3: TGTGCCAGCAGCCATCAGGGCTTGGGGGGGGAGACCCAGTACTTC. This sequence encodes CASSHQGLGGETQYF.

The sample holds one count of this clonotype. The J gene is TRBJ1-3, the V gene TRBV9; D is ambiguous. The CDR3 extends over 14 amino acids. The germline CDR1 and CDR2 sequences are SGDLS and YYNGEE. V was clipped by 0 bases and J by 2 bases, with 6 bases between them. This CDR3 reads CASSVGLAGNTIYF. Written as DNA, the CDR3 is TGTGCCAGCAGCGTAGGACTGGCTGGAAACACCATATATTTT.

This clonotype has just a few counts. The J gene is TRBJ2-7, the V gene TRBV4-1, with TRBD1 matching 8 bases. The J segment lost 2 bases and the V segment lost 0 bases, leaving 0 bases of the junction unmatched. The V gene's germline CDR1 is MGHRA and CDR2 YSYEKL. The CDR3 sequence is 14 residues long. CDR3 DNA: TGCGCCAGCAGCCAAGAGGACAGGGCCTACGAGCAGTACTTC. It encodes CASSQEDRAYEQYF.

Points on this clonotype: This is likely a read error, given that the CDR3 carries no conserved phenylalanine or tryptophan at its end. The DNA is left out, because the CDR3 cannot be placed on it with certainty; the CDR3 is given as TCRdb lists it. The V and J genes are TRBV29-1 and TRBJ2-7; TRBD1 reflects the table's D call only, with no check against the DNA. Germline values: CDR1 SQVTM, CDR2 ANQGSEA. Termini included, the CDR3 measures 8 amino acids. The CDR3 is CSVEGGAL.

In this sample, this clonotype turned up once. The chain links TRBV15 to TRBJ2-7, with 7 nucleotides matching TRBD1. The CDR3 length is 14 residues. The ends lost 1 base at V and 1 base at J; junction bases unmatched: 1. CDR1 is LNHNV and CDR2 is YYDKDF in the germline V gene (reference sequence). The CDR3 protein is CATSRGQGSYEQYF. Written as DNA, the CDR3 is TGTGCCACCAGCAGAGGACAGGGATCCTACGAGCAGTACTTC.